These 13 T cell receptor beta chains were sequenced from one sample in a study of shared clonotypes between healthy human individuals. Some clones are missing from TCRdb's copy, which holds only in-frame ones; the method was immunoSEQ multiplex PCR. The repertoire holds approximately 840,000 clones, 95% to 97% seen once, with 0.2% to 0.25% in the top ten. Only CD45RO-negative cells positively selected for CCR7 counted as naive CD8 cells, so terminally differentiated effector memory CD45RA+ cells were excluded. The sample was naive CD8+ T cells sorted from blood. These receptor sequences come from a man under 40 in good health.

This chain connects TRBV15 to TRBJ2-7; 8 positions agree with TRBD2. The CDR3 length is 15 residues. Germline V lookup: CDR1 LNHNV, CDR2 YYDKDF (reference sequence). With 1 base clipped from V and 5 bases from J, the junction kept 7 bases outside the gene matches. CDR3 protein: CATSRGASGSHEQYF. CDR3 DNA: TGTGCCACCAGCAGAGGGGCCAGCGGGAGCCACGAGCAGTACTTC.

The chain has TRBV11-2 and TRBJ2-7; the D gene could be TRBD1 or TRBD2 (5 bases each). From germline, CDR1 is SGHAT and CDR2 FQNNGV. The CDR3 contains 14 residues. Trimming cost V 5 bases and J 2 bases, with 13 bases left between them. CDR3 loop: CASSPGTPPYEQYF. The DNA of the CDR3 is TGTGCCAGCAGCCCCGGGACGCCGCCCTACGAGCAGTACTTC.

The chain has TRBV5-8 and TRBJ2-1; 8 bases match TRBD2. Germline V CDR1 and CDR2: SGHTS, YDEGEE. Losses at the gene ends were 0 bases for V and 5 bases for J; bases not matched to a gene: 4. This CDR3 contains 15 residues. The CDR3 region is CASSLGTSGNNEQFF. In DNA form, the CDR3 reads TGTGCCAGCAGCTTGGGCACTAGCGGAAACAATGAGCAGTTCTTC.

V gene TRBV6-4 combines with J gene TRBJ2-7; 9 positions match TRBD2. Germline trimming cut 2 bases from V and 5 bases from J; bases unmatched to any gene: 7. The CDR3 has 15 residues. The germline gives CDR1 MRHNA, CDR2 SNTAGT. The CDR3 sequence is CASSDPGTSLHEQYF. DNA for the CDR3: TGTGCCAGCAGTGACCCCGGGACTAGCCTCCACGAGCAGTACTTC.

The J gene is TRBJ2-7, the V gene TRBV5-5; D might be TRBD2 (5 bases). V dropped 2 bases and J dropped 4 bases, with 13 bases sitting between them. The CDR3 covers 14 residues. Germline loops: CDR1 SGHKS, CDR2 YYEKEE (reference sequence). This chain's CDR3 is CASSLFEGSYEQYF. In DNA, the CDR3 is TGTGCCAGCAGCTTATTCGAGGGTTCGTACGAGCAGTACTTC. The full variable domain, its missing parts supplied by reference TRBV5-5 and TRBJ2-7, is DAGVTQSPTHLIKTRGQQVTLRCSPISGHKSVSWYQQVLGQGPQFIFQYYEKEERGRGNFPDRFSARQFPNYSSELNVNALLLGDSALYLCASSLFEGSYEQYFGPGTRLTVT.

This chain connects TRBV9 to TRBJ2-1; 8 bases map to TRBD2. This CDR3 comprises 15 residues. The ends lost 3 bases at V and 4 bases at J; junction bases unmatched: 6. Germline-derived CDR1 and CDR2 are SGDLS and YYNGEE. CDR3 residues: CASSESGSFYNEQFF. The CDR3 nucleotides are TGTGCCAGCAGCGAGAGCGGGAGTTTTTACAATGAGCAGTTCTTC.

V usage is TRBV6-5 and J usage is TRBJ2-1; 11 bases agree with TRBD1. CDR1 and CDR2 (germline): MNHEY, SVGAGI. V dropped 6 bases and J dropped 7; count of bases not matched to a gene: 8. There are 15 residues in the CDR3. This CDR3 is CASSEGQGVWNEQFF. CDR3 coding DNA: TGTGCCAGCAGCGAGGGACAGGGGGTCTGGAATGAGCAGTTCTTC.

This sequence joins TRBV27 and TRBJ1-2; D gene ambiguous. The CDR3 is 12 amino acids. The germline V gene has CDR1 MNHEY and CDR2 SMNVEV (reference sequence). Trimming shortened V by 10 bases and J by 2 bases, and 11 bases separated the two germline ends. CDR3 sequence (DNA): TGTGCCACCCGGAGATTGAACTATGGCTACACCTTC. Its translation is CATRRLNYGYTF.

This chain's CDR3 is CASGFPRAGGNTIYF. The CDR3 DNA is TGTGCCAGCGGTTTCCCTAGGGCGGGTGGAAACACCATATATTTT. The chain uses TRBV9 and TRBJ1-3; D gene uncertain. This CDR3 has 15 residues. Germline V gives CDR1 SGDLS, CDR2 YYNGEE. V dropped 7 bases and J dropped 3 bases, with 17 bases sitting between them. The complete variable domain, with remaining parts taken from reference TRBV9 and TRBJ1-3, reads DSGVTQTPKHLITATGQRVTLRCSPRSGDLSVYWYQQSLDQGLQFLIQYYNGEERAKGNILERFSAQQFPDLHSELNLSSLELGDSALYFCASGFPRAGGNTIYFGEGSWLTVV.

This clone was counted a single time. This sequence joins TRBV7-3 and TRBJ2-7, with TRBD2 matching over 8 bases. This CDR3 comprises 14 residues. Germline-derived CDR1 and CDR2 are SGHTA and FQGTGA. V shed 3 bases and J 3 bases; nucleotides not matched to a gene: 4. The DNA of the CDR3 is TGTGCCAGCAGCTTTGGCCGGGAGGGCTACGAGCAGTACTTC. It specifies CASSFGREGYEQYF. Full variable domain (remainder filled in from reference TRBV7-3 and TRBJ2-7): GAGVSQTPSNKVTEKGKYVELRCDPISGHTALYWYRQSLGQGPEFLIYFQGTGAADDSGLPNDRFFAVRPEGSVSTLKIQRTERGDSAVYLCASSFGREGYEQYFGPGTRLTVT.

V is TRBV6-6 and J is TRBJ1-5, with D maybe TRBD1 (6 bases). The germline V and J ends were trimmed by 4 bases and 6 bases, with 16 bases remaining between them. The CDR3 extends over 15 amino acids. The germline gives CDR1 MNHNY, CDR2 SVGAGI (reference sequence). The CDR3 protein is CASSFVGRGAQPQHF. In DNA, the CDR3 is TGTGCCAGCAGTTTTGTGGGCAGGGGTGCTCAGCCCCAGCATTTT.

The chain couples TRBV7-6 to TRBJ2-3; 10 bases agree with TRBD2. There are 19 residues in the CDR3. Germline CDR1 reads SGHVS; CDR2 reads FNYEAQ. V was pared by 2 bases and J by 4 bases, with 15 bases of the junction left unmatched. The CDR3 DNA reads as TGTGCCAGCAGCTTAAACGTCGCTAGCGGGAGTGGAGTCGCAGATACGCAGTATTTT. It codes for CASSLNVASGSGVADTQYF. Combining the CDR3 with reference TRBV7-6 and TRBJ2-3 gives the whole variable domain GAGVSQSPRYKVTKRGQDVALRCDPISGHVSLYWYRQALGQGPEFLTYFNYEAQQDKSGLPNDRFSAERPEGSISTLTIQRTEQRDSAMYRCASSLNVASGSGVADTQYFGPGTRLTVL.

This chain joins TRBV18 and TRBJ2-7, with D uncertain. Germline V gene lookup returns CDR1 KGHSH and CDR2 LQKENI. V gave up 3 bases and J gave up 2 bases, with 8 bases separating them. The CDR3 covers 13 residues. CDR3 DNA sequence: TGTGCCAGCTCACCCGATCAAGCCTACGAGCAGTACTTC. It translates to CASSPDQAYEQYF. Together with reference TRBV18 and TRBJ2-7, the CDR3 gives the full variable domain: NAGVMQNPRHLVRRRGQEARLRCSPMKGHSHVYWYRQLPEEGLKFMVYLQKENIIDESGMPKERFSAEFPKEGPSILRIQQVVRGDSAAYFCASSPDQAYEQYFGPGTRLTVT.